Below, 30 T cell receptor beta chains from the same sample are listed, as sequenced in a study of T cell repertoires in cytomegalovirus infection. From the reads, TCRdb called clonotypes with MiXCR, one entry per CDR3 protein. The data hold more than 350,000 distinct CDR3 sequences, with 31% observed a single time. The sequenced sample was PBMCs. These receptors were obtained from a human donor in good health (CMV status not recorded). Some clones in this sample may be carry-over from other donors' samples.

The gene calls are TRBV6-6 and TRBJ2-7; tentative D call: TRBD1 (5 bases). The CDR3 has 14 residues. The germline V gene has CDR1 MNHNY and CDR2 SVGAGI (reference sequence). Trimming cost V 5 bases and J 0 bases, with 11 bases left between them. CDR3 sequence: CASSTQGFSYEQYF. CDR3 DNA sequence: TGTGCCAGCAGTACCCAGGGTTTCTCCTACGAGCAGTACTTC.

The chain couples TRBV2 to TRBJ1-4; 7 bases agree with TRBD1. This CDR3 region has 15 residues. V shed 4 bases, J shed 3 bases, and the junction held 5 bases outside the gene matches. Per the germline V gene, CDR1 is SNHLY and CDR2 is FYNNEI. The CDR3 region is CASSVDREANEKLFF. For the CDR3, the DNA is TGTGCCAGCAGTGTTGACAGGGAAGCTAATGAAAAACTGTTTTTT.

This clonotype was seen more than once but under ten times. The V gene is TRBV7-6, the J gene TRBJ2-1, with TRBD2 as a possible D gene (6 bases). The CDR3 has 15 residues. Trimming removed 5 bases at V and 6 bases at J, with 17 bases between. The germline CDR1 and CDR2 sequences are SGHVS and FNYEAQ. This CDR3 reads CASSPRGKSPNEQFF. The CDR3 nucleotides read TGTGCCAGCAGCCCCCGGGGGAAGAGTCCCAATGAGCAGTTCTTC.

This clonotype occurred many times. The chain joins TRBV4-1 to TRBJ2-7; D not resolved. V lost 0 bases and J lost 1, with 7 bases in between. The germline gives CDR1 MGHRA, CDR2 YSYEKL. The CDR3 has 14 amino acids. CDR3: CASSQEVPSYEQYF. The CDR3 DNA is TGCGCCAGCAGCCAAGAGGTCCCTTCCTACGAGCAGTACTTC.

The J gene is TRBJ2-3, the V gene TRBV5-1, with 7 bases lining up with TRBD1. The V segment lost 5 bases and the J segment 6 bases; nucleotides outside the gene matches: 9. This CDR3 comprises 14 residues. CDR1 is SGHRS and CDR2 is YFSETQ in the germline V gene. DNA for the CDR3: TGCGCCAGCAGGATCGACAGGGCTTTGGATACGCAGTATTTT. This codes for CASRIDRALDTQYF.

A few counts support this clonotype. The chain recombines TRBV7-8 with TRBJ2-1; 9 nucleotides align to TRBD2. The trim removed 5 bases at V and 12 bases at J, leaving 5 bases unmatched. The V gene's germline CDR1 is SGHVS and CDR2 FQNEAQ. The CDR3 covers 12 residues. The CDR3, as DNA: TGTGCCAGCAGCCCGCCGACTAGCGGGCAGTTCTTC. It specifies CASSPPTSGQFF.

This chain links TRBV11-2 with TRBJ1-4; D is unresolved. The CDR3 runs to 16 residues. CDR1 is SGHAT and CDR2 is FQNNGV in the germline V gene. Trimming cost V 1 base and J 1 base, with 10 bases left between them. The CDR3 is CASSLVLRETNEKLFF. In nucleotides, the CDR3 is TGTGCCAGCAGCTTAGTCCTACGTGAAACTAATGAAAAACTGTTTTTT.

This clonotype was counted many times. The V call is TRBV12-3 or TRBV12-4, the J call TRBJ1-1; D perhaps matches TRBD1 (6 bases). This CDR3 is built from 15 residues. V was trimmed by 3 bases and J by 1 base, leaving 12 bases between them. CDR3 in DNA: TGTGCCAGCAGTTTTGCTCGGGGGCCGAACACTGAAGCTTTCTTT. Its translation: CASSFARGPNTEAFF.

The V gene is TRBV3-1, the J gene TRBJ2-1; 8 bases fit TRBD2. V lost 4 bases and J lost 8; bases outside the gene matches: 13. Germline V lookup: CDR1 LGHDT, CDR2 YNNKEL (reference sequence). The CDR3 runs 16 residues. The CDR3 nucleotides are TGTGCCAGCAGCCGACGGGCGGGGGGCTCGGGGGATGAGCAGTTCTTC. It yields the protein CASSRRAGGSGDEQFF.

Many counts were recorded for this clonotype. This rearrangement joins TRBV12-3 or TRBV12-4 to TRBJ1-1; a possible D gene is TRBD1 (6 bases). The CDR3 length is 15 residues. V was pared by 5 bases and J by 2 bases, with 15 bases between. For the CDR3, the DNA is TGTGCCAGCAGTCCTCGAACAGGGTTCAACACTGAAGCTTTCTTT. This codes for CASSPRTGFNTEAFF.

Only one count was recorded for this clonotype. An end of the junction differs from the germline gene, which may be a read error. CDR3 amino acids: CASSRLKGTGDSPLHF. The CDR3 region has the DNA TGTGCCAGCAGCCGTCTGAAAGGGACAGGGGATTCACCCCTCCACTTT. The chain uses TRBV4-1 and TRBJ1-6; TRBD1 aligns across 10 bases. The CDR3 totals 16 residues. Germline V CDR1 and CDR2: MGHRA, YSYEKL.

In its sample, this clonotype was seen a few times. The chain has TRBV19 and TRBJ1-5; unclear D gene. The CDR3 extends over 16 amino acids. Trimming took off 7 bases at V and 3 bases at J, with 19 bases between the two ends. Germline assignment: CDR1 LNHDA and CDR2 SQIVND (reference sequence). The CDR3 sequence: CASTLRREEVNQPQHF. The CDR3, as DNA: TGTGCCAGTACCCTAAGGAGGGAAGAGGTCAATCAGCCCCAGCATTTT.

The sample holds a few counts of this clonotype. The rearrangement joins TRBV5-4 to TRBJ2-3, with 9 nucleotides matching TRBD1. The V gene end was trimmed by 4 bases and the J gene end by 6 bases; junction bases not matched to a gene: 3. The CDR3 sequence is 13 residues long. In germline, CDR1 is SGHNT, CDR2 YYREEE (reference sequence). This CDR3 reads CASSLTGGDTQYF. CDR3 DNA sequence: TGTGCCAGCAGCCTTACAGGGGGCGATACGCAGTATTTT. Filled out from reference TRBV5-4 and TRBJ2-3, the complete variable domain reads ETGVTQSPTHLIKTRGQQVTLRCSSQSGHNTVSWYQQALGQGPQFIFQYYREEENGRGNFPPRFSGLQFPNYSSELNVNALELDDSALYLCASSLTGGDTQYFGPGTRLTVL.

The sample holds many counts of this clonotype. This sequence joins TRBV12-3 or TRBV12-4 and TRBJ2-5; D is undetermined. V lost 4 bases and J 1 base, leaving 7 bases between the germline ends. The CDR3 loop spans 13 amino acids. The CDR3 DNA reads TGTGCCAGCAGTTCCCGGGCCCAAGAGACCCAGTACTTC. The encoded protein is CASSSRAQETQYF.

Concerning this clonotype: A read error may produce the germline difference seen at one junction end. This chain joins TRBV19 and TRBJ1-2; D is possibly TRBD1 (6 bases). The CDR3 totals 15 residues. CDR1 and CDR2 from the germline V gene are LNHDA and SQIVND (reference sequence). The CDR3 DNA follows: TGTGACAGTAGAAAAGACAGGCAACCTAACTATGGCTACACCTTC. Translated, it gives CDSRKDRQPNYGYTF.

This clonotype was observed a handful of times. J is TRBJ1-5 and V is TRBV12-3 or TRBV12-4; no reliable D call. V dropped 3 bases and J dropped 7 bases, with 13 bases sitting between them. The CDR3 totals 14 residues. The DNA of the CDR3 is TGTGCCAGCAGTTTTGGGCCAGGACCGCAGCCCCAGCATTTT. Translated: CASSFGPGPQPQHF.

This clonotype occurred many times. This chain connects TRBV12-3 or TRBV12-4 to TRBJ2-3, with 8 bases aligning to TRBD2. The CDR3 is 13 amino acids. V shed 11 bases, J shed 1 base, and the junction held 5 bases outside the gene matches. Here the CDR3 reads CALGRGGTDTQYF. DNA for the CDR3: TGTGCCCTGGGGCGGGGGGGCACAGATACGCAGTATTTT.

CDR3 region: CASSEWGGSDYGYTF. CDR3 nucleotide sequence: TGTGCCAGCAGTGAATGGGGGGGCTCGGACTATGGCTACACCTTC. The chain combines TRBV6-1 with TRBJ1-2, with D possibly TRBD1 on 6 matching bases. The CDR3 covers 15 residues. CDR1 and CDR2 (germline): MNHNS, SASEGT. V lost 2 bases, J lost 3 bases, and 13 bases lay in between.

Details on this clonotype: As the CDR3 is not closed by the conserved phenylalanine or tryptophan, this likely results from a read error. The CDR3 is CASGGGGSLYGYTS. The DNA of the CDR3 is TGTGCCAGCGGGGGGGGAGGGTCACTCTATGGCTACACCTCC. The chain employs TRBV6-5 and TRBJ1-2, with D maybe TRBD1 (5 bases). The germline gives CDR1 MNHEY, CDR2 SVGAGI. The germline V and J ends were trimmed by 8 bases and 4 bases, with 17 bases remaining between them. The CDR3 covers 14 residues.

This chain links TRBV28 with TRBJ1-2; tentatively, D is TRBD1 (5 bases). Trimming left V 7 bases short and J 3 bases short, with 15 bases between. The CDR3 runs 14 residues. CDR1 is MDHEN, CDR2 SYDVKM, per germline. CDR3 nucleotides: TGTGCCAGCAATCCACCGGGACGGCACTATGGCTACACCTTC. As protein: CASNPPGRHYGYTF.

On this clonotype: A much larger clonotype is one base distant, so this may be a read error. CDR3 DNA: TGTGCCAGTTCCGGACAGGAGGCCCAAGAGACCCAGTACTTC. This gives the protein CASSGQEAQETQYF. The rearrangement joins TRBV7-8 to TRBJ2-5, with 7 bases fitting TRBD1. The junction had 8 bases not matched to a gene; V was cut back by 9 bases and J by 1 base. From germline, CDR1 is SGHVS and CDR2 FQNEAQ. There are 14 residues in the CDR3.

Concerning this clonotype: Relative to the germline gene, one junction end is altered; a read error may explain this. The chain is built from TRBV7-2 and TRBJ2-6; tentative D call: TRBD1 (5 bases). Germline V gives CDR1 SGHTA, CDR2 FQGNSA. This CDR3 comprises 14 residues. The CDR3 loop is CASSLLAGANVLIF. Here the CDR3 DNA reads TGTGCCAGCAGCCTTCTTGCTGGGGCCAACGTCCTGATTTTC.

This clonotype was observed many times. V usage is TRBV7-2 and J usage is TRBJ2-3; 12 bases map to TRBD1. V gave up 5 bases and J gave up 7 bases; unmatched junction bases: 16. Per the germline V gene, CDR1 is SGHTA and CDR2 is FQGNSA. The CDR3 has 18 residues. The CDR3 region is CASSPHRRGTGGANTQYF. For the CDR3, the DNA is TGTGCCAGCAGCCCCCACCGCAGAGGGACAGGGGGCGCGAATACGCAGTATTTT.

The J gene is TRBJ1-5, the V gene TRBV12-3 or TRBV12-4; tentative D call: TRBD1 (6 bases). Trimming cost V 7 bases and J 6 bases, with 13 bases left between them. This CDR3 has 13 residues. CDR3: CASTPEGVQPQHF. The DNA of the CDR3 is TGTGCCAGCACCCCCGAGGGGGTTCAGCCCCAGCATTTT.

This clonotype was picked up a small number of times. One end of the junction is discordant with germline, which a read error may explain. The chain recombines TRBV6-4 with TRBJ2-1, with 8 bases identical to TRBD1. The CDR3 spans 13 residues. Germline values: CDR1 MRHNA, CDR2 SNTAGT. DNA of the CDR3: TGTGCCAGCAGTGCCACCTTACAGGGGGGATTGGTCTTC. It encodes CASSATLQGGLVF.

Of note for this clonotype: The conserved final phenylalanine or tryptophan is absent from the CDR3, which likely points to a read error. The DNA is omitted, as the CDR3 cannot be located on it reliably, and the CDR3 follows TCRdb's listing. The V and J genes are TRBV28 and TRBJ1-5. In germline, CDR1 is MDHEN, CDR2 SYDVKM. The CDR3 extends over 15 residues, inclusive of both ends. The CDR3 loop reads CASSLIVGGNQPKHC.

The rearrangement joins TRBV5-1 to TRBJ2-5, with 8 bases matching TRBD2. Germline V lookup: CDR1 SGHRS, CDR2 YFSETQ. The trim removed 1 base at V and 5 bases at J, leaving 7 bases unmatched. The CDR3 length is 15 residues. The CDR3, as DNA: TGCGCCAGCAGCTTGTACGGGGGGGCTGGGGAGACCCAGTACTTC. Protein: CASSLYGGAGETQYF. The variable domain in full, completed from reference TRBV5-1 and TRBJ2-5, reads KAGVTQTPRYLIKTRGQQVTLSCSPISGHRSVSWYQQTPGQGLQFLFEYFSETQRNKGNFPGRFSGRQFSNSRSEMNVSTLELGDSALYLCASSLYGGAGETQYFGPGTRLLVL.

The chain combines TRBV19 with TRBJ2-1; D may be TRBD2 (7 bases). Between the trimmed V and J ends, which lost 7 bases and 4 bases, there was a span of 17 bases. CDR1 and CDR2 (germline): LNHDA, SQIVND (reference sequence). The CDR3 has 15 amino acids. The chain's CDR3 is CASTPRGGGYNEQFF. DNA for the CDR3: TGTGCCAGTACCCCGAGGGGGGGGGGGTACAATGAGCAGTTCTTC.

There are many counts of this clonotype. V is TRBV7-6 and J is TRBJ1-2; 11 bases are shared with TRBD1. The CDR3 is 13 residues long. Germline loops: CDR1 SGHVS, CDR2 FNYEAQ. With V trimmed by 5 bases and J by 10 bases, 6 bases remained unmatched. The CDR3 nucleotides read TGTGCCAGCAGCCATGGGACAGGGGGTGACTACACCTTC. Translating gives CASSHGTGGDYTF.

This clonotype has only a few counts. V usage is TRBV12-3 or TRBV12-4 and J usage is TRBJ1-6; D is possibly TRBD1 (6 bases). The CDR3 has 19 residues. V was shortened by 5 bases and J by 0 bases, with 20 bases between the two germline ends. CDR3 sequence (DNA): TGTGCCAGCAGTCCCCGAATTCCTGACAGGAGCTCCTATAATTCACCCCTCCACTTT. As protein: CASSPRIPDRSSYNSPLHF.